A single TCR beta chain is shown here with its context. The germline CDR1 and CDR2 sequences are SGHVS and FNYEAQ. V shed 5 bases, J shed 5 bases, and the junction held 5 bases outside the gene matches. The CDR3 is 14 amino acids. The data belong to a study of blood T cell repertoires in COVID-19. Study-level information: The samples span acute and convalescent COVID-19 from the United States, Italy and Spain.

Per the original data handling: How many nucleated cells were present was estimated from reference gene primer amplification. The table came from immunoSEQ multiplex PCR; TCRdb's copy has only in-frame clones and leaves some out. V and J calls and clone size are copied from that table; D and trimming were computed from the DNA. Among approximately 190,000 clones, about 80% were seen once, and the ten largest hold under 8%. Sequenced: peripheral blood. This receptor was taken from a man aged 55 to 70 with acute or convalescent COVID-19. The chain joins TRBV7-6 to TRBJ1-1, with 10 bases identical to TRBD1. The CDR3 DNA is TGTGCCAGCAGCACCAGACAGGGGGCGACTGAAGCTTTCTTT. It specifies CASSTRQGATEAFF.